The 2 T cell receptor beta chains given below trace back to one sample, sequenced in a study of T cell clusters in autoimmune cytopenias. TRB was amplified by touch-down multiplex PCR, primer pools A and B combined. TCRdb re-called the multiplex PCR reads; every CDR3 protein appears as one record, without DNA. The sample has some 7,000 distinct CDR3 sequences, and its top ten clones hold 28%. Some 38,000 genome equivalents of blood DNA were amplified for TRB. Sequencing used peripheral blood. These receptors were collected from a human donor with an autoimmune cytopenia or autoimmune hepatitis (not recorded which).

The chain couples TRBV18 to TRBJ1-2. The CDR3 spans 19 residues. Germline CDR1 and CDR2: KGHSH and LQKENI. CDR3 in amino acids: CASSHRTRDKRLVSDGYTF.

The chain combines TRBV5-4 with TRBJ2-2; without DNA, the TCRdb call of TRBD2 cannot be checked. The germline V gene has CDR1 SGHNT and CDR2 YYREEE (reference sequence). The CDR3 spans 13 residues. CDR3 sequence: CASSRAGFGELFF.